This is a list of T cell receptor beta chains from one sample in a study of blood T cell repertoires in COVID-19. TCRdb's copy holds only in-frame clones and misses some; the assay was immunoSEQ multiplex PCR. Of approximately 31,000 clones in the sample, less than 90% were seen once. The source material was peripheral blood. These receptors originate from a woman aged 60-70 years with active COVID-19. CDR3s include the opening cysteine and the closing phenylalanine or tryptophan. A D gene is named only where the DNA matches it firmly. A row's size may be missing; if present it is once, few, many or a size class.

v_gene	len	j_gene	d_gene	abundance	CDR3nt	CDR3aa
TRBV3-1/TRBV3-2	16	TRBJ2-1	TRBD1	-	TGTGCCAGCAGCCCCAACCAGGGGACAGGGCTCAATGAGCAGTTCTTC	CASSPNQGTGLNEQFF
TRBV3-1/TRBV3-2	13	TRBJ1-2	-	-	TGTGCCAGCGGAGCCACAGGGATCTATGGCTACACCTTC	CASGATGIYGYTF
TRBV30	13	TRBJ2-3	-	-	TGTGCCTGTAAAGGAGGGTTTCAAGATACGCAGTATTTT	CACKGGFQDTQYF
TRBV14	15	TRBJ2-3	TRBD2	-	TGTGCCAGCAGCCAACGCGGGGGAGTCTACGATACGCAGTATTTT	CASSQRGGVYDTQYF
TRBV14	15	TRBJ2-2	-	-	TGTGCCAGCAGCCAAGTTGCACTAGAGGCCGGGGAGCTGTTTTTT	CASSQVALEAGELFF
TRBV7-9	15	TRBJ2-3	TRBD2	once	TGTGCCAGCAGCACGCTAGCGGGAGGGAGGTTTACGCAGTATTTT	CASSTLAGGRFTQYF
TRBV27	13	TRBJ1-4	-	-	TGTGCCAGCAGTTTAGGTCGGTACGAAAAACTGTTTTTT	CASSLGRYEKLFF
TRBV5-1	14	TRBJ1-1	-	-	TGCGCCAGCAGCTTGTCCGGGGGAAACACTGAAGCTTTCTTT	CASSLSGGNTEAFF
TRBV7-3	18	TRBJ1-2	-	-	TGTGCCAGCAGCTTAGTCGGGGGGATATTTGGGGCTAACTATGGCTACACCTTC	CASSLVGGIFGANYGYTF
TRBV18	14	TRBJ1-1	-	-	TGTGCCAGCTCACCGGGGGGGCCTATCACTGAAGCTTTCTTT	CASSPGGPITEAFF
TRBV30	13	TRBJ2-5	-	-	TGTGCCTGGAAACCCCTCGGGGAAGAGACCCAGTACTTC	CAWKPLGEETQYF
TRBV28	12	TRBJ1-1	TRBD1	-	TGTGCCAGCAGCCTCGGGACAGGCCCAGCTTTCTTT	CASSLGTGPAFF
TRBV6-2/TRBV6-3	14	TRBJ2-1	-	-	TGTGCCAGCAGCCAGACAACAGGGTACGGTGAGCAGTTCTTC	CASSQTTGYGEQFF
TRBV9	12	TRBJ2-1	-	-	TGTGCCAGCAGCCCCAGGGGCGATGAGCAGTTCTTC	CASSPRGDEQFF
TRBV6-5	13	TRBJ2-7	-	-	TGTGCCAGCAGGCGTACAGGGGGGGACGAGCAGTACTTC	CASRRTGGDEQYF
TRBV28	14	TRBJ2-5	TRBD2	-	TGTGCCAGCAGTCGCGGACTAGCGGGGGGTTTACGGTACTTC	CASSRGLAGGLRYF
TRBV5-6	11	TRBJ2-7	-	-	TGTGCCAGCAGCTCCCGCGCGCGGGCGCACTTC	CASSSRARAHF
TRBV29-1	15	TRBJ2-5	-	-	TGCAGCGTTGAAGCAGAGGCCCTTAGCTGGGAGACCCAGTACTTC	CSVEAEALSWETQYF
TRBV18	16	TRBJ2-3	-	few	TGTGCCAGCTCACCCTGGGCGGGGTTCGGCACAGATACGCAGTATTTT	CASSPWAGFGTDTQYF
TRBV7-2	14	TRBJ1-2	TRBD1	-	TGTGCCAGCAGCTTAGTAGGGGGCGACTATGGCTACACCTTC	CASSLVGGDYGYTF
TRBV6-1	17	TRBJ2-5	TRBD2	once	TGTGCCAGCAGTGAAGCGGGTCGGCTAGCGGGAGTCGGGACCCAGTACTTC	CASSEAGRLAGVGTQYF
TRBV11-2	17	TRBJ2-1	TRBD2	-	TGTGCCAGCAGCCCATCCTTTCGGCTAGCGGGGGAAGGTGAGCAGTTCTTC	CASSPSFRLAGEGEQFF
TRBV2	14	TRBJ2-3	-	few	TGTGCCTCACGGGAAGGGATTCTCACAGATACGCAGTATTTT	CASREGILTDTQYF
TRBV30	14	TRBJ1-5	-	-	TGTGCCTGGAGTGTACAGGCTAGCAATCAGCCCCAGCATTTT	CAWSVQASNQPQHF
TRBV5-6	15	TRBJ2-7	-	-	TGTGCCAGCAGCTTGGAACCAGGGTCCCCCTACGAGCAGTACTTC	CASSLEPGSPYEQYF
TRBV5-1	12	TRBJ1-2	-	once	TGCGCCAGCAGCCTGACAGATTATGGCTACACCTTC	CASSLTDYGYTF
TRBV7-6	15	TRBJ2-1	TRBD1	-	TGTGCCAGCAGCTTAAGGGACAGGGGTGTCCATGAGCAGTTCTTC	CASSLRDRGVHEQFF
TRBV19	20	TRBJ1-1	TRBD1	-	TGTGCCAGTAGTATAGGGCCGGGACAGGGGGCTCAAGGTGGTTGGACTGAAGCTTTCTTT	CASSIGPGQGAQGGWTEAFF
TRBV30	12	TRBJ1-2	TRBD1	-	TGTGCCTGGAGTACAGGGGCCTATGGCTACACCTTC	CAWSTGAYGYTF
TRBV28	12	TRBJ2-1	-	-	TGTGCCAGCAGTTTATTATACAATGAGCAGTTCTTC	CASSLLYNEQFF
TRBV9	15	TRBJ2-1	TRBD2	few	TGTGCCAGCAGCGTAAGCGGGGGGATCAACAATGAGCAGTTCTTC	CASSVSGGINNEQFF
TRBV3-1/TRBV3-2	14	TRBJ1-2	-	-	TGTGCCAGCAGCCAAGAGGGGGCCGCCTATGGCTACACCTTC	CASSQEGAAYGYTF
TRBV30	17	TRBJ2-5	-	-	TGTGCCTGGAACTCGGGTTACTCCTATCCCCATAAAGAGACCCAGTACTTC	CAWNSGYSYPHKETQYF
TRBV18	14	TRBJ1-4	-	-	TGTGCCAGCTCACCGGGGATTGGAGGGGAAAAACTGTTTTTT	CASSPGIGGEKLFF
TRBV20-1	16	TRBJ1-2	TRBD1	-	TGCAGTGCTAGTCGCCAGGGGGCCGTAGACAACTATGGCTACACCTTC	CSASRQGAVDNYGYTF
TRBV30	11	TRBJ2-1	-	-	TGTGCCTGGAGTAGGACAGAAAAGCAGTTCTTC	CAWSRTEKQFF
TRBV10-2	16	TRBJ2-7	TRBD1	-	TGCGCCAGCAGTGGGAGTTCAGGGGGCTTTACCTACGAGCAGTACTTC	CASSGSSGGFTYEQYF
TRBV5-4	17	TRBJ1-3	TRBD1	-	TGTGCCAGCAGCTCTGGACAGGGGGCGAACAAACGAAACACCATATATTTT	CASSSGQGANKRNTIYF
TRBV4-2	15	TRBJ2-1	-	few	TGTGCCAGCAGCCAGGCTAGCAGACCTTACAATGAGCAGTTCTTC	CASSQASRPYNEQFF
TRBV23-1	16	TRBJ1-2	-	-	TGCGCCAGCAGTCAGGCATCAGGGTCACGTAACTATGGCTACACCTTC	CASSQASGSRNYGYTF
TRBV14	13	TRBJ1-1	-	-	TGTGCCAGCAGCCCCCTTCGGAACACTGAAGCTTTCTTT	CASSPLRNTEAFF
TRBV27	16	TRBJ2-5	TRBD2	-	TGTGCCAGCAGTTCACTAGCGGGGCTGACACCGGAGACCCAGTACTTC	CASSSLAGLTPETQYF
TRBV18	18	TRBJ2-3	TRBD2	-	TGTGCCAGCTCAGAGAAGGGAGTAGCGGGGAGAAGCACAGATACGCAGTATTTT	CASSEKGVAGRSTDTQYF
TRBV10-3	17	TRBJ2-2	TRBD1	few	TGTGCCACCGAGAATTGGACAGGGGCAGCGAACACCGGGGAGCTGTTTTTT	CATENWTGAANTGELFF